This TCR beta chain was captured by sequencing in a study of breast tumors, draining lymph nodes, adjacent tissues. MiXCR, run by TCRdb on the multiplex PCR reads, gives a single entry per CDR3 protein. Among approximately 22,000 distinct CDR3 sequences listed, roughly 60% were seen once. Study outcomes and limitations: Tumor repertoires ranked between lymph nodes and nontumor tissue in diversity, with V and J gene preferences. Data fit most tumor T cells coming from lymph node, expanding in tumor.

As concerns this clonotype: Its cognate antigen is unknown.

This CDR3 contains 18 residues. V trimming: 4 bases; J trimming: 3 bases; junction bases outside the gene matches: 17. The germline gives CDR1 SGHKS, CDR2 YYEKEE (reference sequence). This receptor was taken from a female donor with breast cancer. Some clones in this sample may be carry-over from other donors' samples. The rearrangement uses TRBV5-5 and TRBJ2-7, with TRBD1 identical over 9 bases. The material sequenced was breast tumor tissue. The DNA for the CDR3 is TGTGCCAGCAGCCGCCACCTACCCCTCGGGACAGGGAGCTACGAGCAGTACTTC. Protein: CASSRHLPLGTGSYEQYF. Using reference TRBV5-5 and TRBJ2-7 for the parts outside the CDR3, the full variable domain is DAGVTQSPTHLIKTRGQQVTLRCSPISGHKSVSWYQQVLGQGPQFIFQYYEKEERGRGNFPDRFSARQFPNYSSELNVNALLLGDSALYLCASSRHLPLGTGSYEQYFGPGTRLTVT.